This is a list of T cell receptor beta chains from one sample in a study of lymphopenia after photon versus proton radiotherapy. TCRdb keeps only in-frame clones here, not all; method: immunoSEQ multiplex PCR. The data show several thousand clones, roughly nine tenths seen once. The material was peripheral blood, obtained from a patient treated with photon-based radiotherapy. These receptors all stem from a man in his fifties or sixties with cholangiocarcinoma. CDR3s include the opening cysteine and the closing phenylalanine or tryptophan. Each record gives: CDR3 protein, CDR3 DNA, D gene, J gene, V gene, clone size. The D gene is left open where the match is weak. Rows give clone size only sometimes, using once, few, many, or a class for an expanded clone.

CASSIGPGTGPPNTGELFF	TGTGCCAGTAGTATAGGTCCCGGGACAGGACCACCGAACACCGGGGAGCTGTTTTTT	TRBD1	TRBJ2-2	TRBV19	.
CASSFSERKYEQFF	TGCGCCAGCAGCTTCAGCGAACGGAAGTATGAGCAGTTCTTC	.	TRBJ2-1	TRBV5-1	.
CASSHPPPNYGYTF	TGTGCCAGCTCTCACCCGCCACCCAACTATGGCTACACCTTC	.	TRBJ1-2	TRBV7-2	.
CASSLLAETQYF	TGTGCCAGCAGCCTTCTGGCCGAGACCCAGTACTTC	.	TRBJ2-5	TRBV11-2	.
CASSPIGTEVYEQYF	TGTGCCAGCAGCCCAATTGGGACAGAAGTCTACGAGCAGTACTTC	TRBD1	TRBJ2-7	TRBV14	.
CASSEQPTGSGNEKLFF	TGTGCCAGCTCAGAACAGCCCACAGGGTCCGGTAATGAAAAACTGTTTTTT	.	TRBJ1-4	TRBV18	once
CASSRRGYGETQYF	TGTGCCAGCAGCCGCAGGGGTTACGGGGAGACCCAGTACTTC	.	TRBJ2-5	TRBV14	.
CASSEASYEQYF	TGTGCCAGCTCCGAAGCCTCCTACGAGCAGTACTTC	.	TRBJ2-7	TRBV18	.
CASSFRGAGTGELFF	TGTGCCAGCAGCTTCCGGGGGGCGGGCACCGGGGAGCTGTTTTTT	.	TRBJ2-2	TRBV11-3	.
CASSSYYEQYF	TGTGCCAGCAGTTCTTACTACGAGCAGTACTTC	.	TRBJ2-7	TRBV7-9	.
CASSSRDGGSGNTIYF	TGTGCCAGCAGCTCCCGGGACGGTGGCTCTGGAAACACCATATATTTT	.	TRBJ1-3	TRBV7-9	once
CASSPGLTDYEQYF	TGCGCCAGCAGCCCGGGACTCACAGACTACGAGCAGTACTTC	.	TRBJ2-7	TRBV4-1	.
CATRIRTGVNTGELFF	TGTGCCACGAGGATCAGGACAGGGGTAAACACCGGGGAGCTGTTTTTT	TRBD1	TRBJ2-2	TRBV19	.
CASSFFDREGEKLFF	TGTGCCAGCAGCTTTTTCGACAGGGAGGGTGAAAAACTGTTTTTT	TRBD1	TRBJ1-4	TRBV7-9	.
CASAPPGVPYNEQFF	TGTGCTAGTGCCCCCCCAGGGGTCCCCTACAATGAGCAGTTCTTC	.	TRBJ2-1	TRBV12-5	.
CASSSHLQGHSGRLSTDTQYF	TGTGCCAGCAGTTCCCACCTCCAGGGTCATAGCGGGAGGTTGAGCACAGATACGCAGTATTTT	TRBD2	TRBJ2-3	TRBV28	.
CASSISGSGTGELFF	TGTGCCAGTAGTATTAGCGGGAGTGGCACCGGGGAGCTGTTTTTT	TRBD2	TRBJ2-2	TRBV19	once
CAISESAGDNEQFF	TGTGCCATCAGTGAGTCCGCAGGGGACAATGAGCAGTTCTTC	.	TRBJ2-1	TRBV10-3	.
CAISETAATNEKLFF	TGTGCCATCAGTGAGACAGCCGCAACTAATGAAAAACTGTTTTTT	.	TRBJ1-4	TRBV10-3	.
CSVDLTSGSTWDTDTQYF	TGCAGCGTTGATTTGACTAGCGGGAGTACGTGGGACACAGATACGCAGTATTTT	TRBD2	TRBJ2-3	TRBV29-1	.
CASRRQGFATNEKLFF	TGTGCCAGCAGAAGACAGGGGTTTGCAACTAATGAAAAACTGTTTTTT	TRBD1	TRBJ1-4	TRBV28	.
CASSLVYDREGRFDGYTF	TGTGCCAGCAGCCTTGTGTATGACAGGGAAGGAAGGTTTGATGGCTACACCTTC	TRBD1	TRBJ1-2	TRBV5-5	.
CASSLLDGGRRQPQHF	TGTGCCAGCAGTTTATTGGACGGGGGGCGGAGGCAGCCCCAGCATTTT	.	TRBJ1-5	TRBV28	.
CASSIVTGGGGNEQFF	TGTGCCAGTAGTATAGTCACAGGGGGCGGGGGCAATGAGCAGTTCTTC	TRBD1	TRBJ2-1	TRBV19	once
CASSFFSNTGELFF	TGTGCCAGCAGCTTCTTCTCGAACACCGGGGAGCTGTTTTTT	.	TRBJ2-2	TRBV5-8	.
CASSLLALTGTDTQYF	TGTGCCAGCAGTTTATTAGCCCTAACAGGGACAGATACGCAGTATTTT	.	TRBJ2-3	TRBV28	.
CASSQGLAGVETQYF	TGTGCCAGCAGCCAGGGACTAGCGGGAGTGGAGACCCAGTACTTC	TRBD2	TRBJ2-5	TRBV7-2	.
CASSLVFGTGGSYNEQFF	TGTGCCAGCAGCTTAGTATTTGGGACAGGGGGCTCCTACAATGAGCAGTTCTTC	TRBD1	TRBJ2-1	TRBV11-1	few
CSVEAPGAGGGETQYF	TGCAGCGTTGAAGCCCCCGGGGCGGGGGGCGGTGAGACCCAGTACTTC	TRBD2	TRBJ2-5	TRBV29-1	.
CASSPPGSLRETQYF	TGTGCCAGCTCACCTCCGGGCTCCCTAAGGGAGACCCAGTACTTC	.	TRBJ2-5	TRBV18	once
CASSLTLDRGGAGELFF	TGTGCCAGCAGCTTGACTCTGGACAGGGGGGGCGCCGGGGAGCTGTTTTTT	TRBD1	TRBJ2-2	TRBV5-8	once
CASSPSETSGNTIYF	TGTGCCAGCTCACCATCCGAGACCTCTGGAAACACCATATATTTT	.	TRBJ1-3	TRBV18	.
CASSYSNEQFF	TGTGCCAGCAGTTACTCGAATGAGCAGTTCTTC	.	TRBJ2-1	TRBV6-5	once
CASRTSYNSPLHF	TGTGCCAGCAGGACAAGCTATAATTCACCCCTCCACTTT	.	TRBJ1-6	TRBV7-2	.
CASSQGTGDMRDTQYF	TGTGCCAGCAGCCAGGGGACAGGGGATATGAGAGATACGCAGTATTTT	.	TRBJ2-3	TRBV21-1	.
CASLWESGELFF	TGTGCCTCCCTCTGGGAATCCGGGGAGCTGTTTTTT	.	TRBJ2-2	TRBV19	few
CASSPDREKVYEQYF	TGCGCCAGCAGCCCCGACAGGGAAAAAGTCTACGAGCAGTACTTC	TRBD1	TRBJ2-7	TRBV5-1	once
CASSQEGTGVLDTQYF	TGTGCCAGCAGCCAAGAGGGGACAGGGGTCCTTGATACGCAGTATTTT	TRBD1	TRBJ2-3	TRBV4-2	.
CASSSNPFQTPNTGELFF	TGTGCCAGCAGTTCTAACCCTTTTCAGACACCGAACACCGGGGAGCTGTTTTTT	.	TRBJ2-2	TRBV27	.
CASSASSEAFF	TGTGCCAGCAGTGCGAGTAGTGAAGCTTTCTTT	.	TRBJ1-1	TRBV6-6	.
CASSFGGYREQYF	TGTGCCAGCAGCTTTGGGGGGTATCGCGAGCAGTACTTC	.	TRBJ2-7	TRBV11-3	.
CASSPDRGPGPNQPQHF	TGTGCCAGCAGCCCGGACAGGGGGCCCGGCCCCAATCAGCCCCAGCATTTT	TRBD1	TRBJ1-5	TRBV7-6	.
CASSHRDTLSYNEQFF	TGTGCCAGCTCCCACCGGGACACCCTATCCTACAATGAGCAGTTCTTC	.	TRBJ2-1	TRBV18	.
CASSNWDSGLAYF	TGCGCCAGCAGCAACTGGGACAGCGGCTTAGCGTACTTC	TRBD1	TRBJ2-7	TRBV5-1	.
CASSEGTEGKFF	TGTGCCAGCAGTGAAGGGACAGAGGGGAAGTTTTTT	.	TRBJ1-4	TRBV2	.
CASTPPTNTGELFF	TGTGCCAGCACTCCCCCCACGAACACCGGGGAGCTGTTTTTT	.	TRBJ2-2	TRBV9	.
CASSLNGAGTDTQYF	TGTGCCAGCAGCTTAAACGGCGCGGGCACAGATACGCAGTATTTT	.	TRBJ2-3	TRBV7-3	.
CASSLALGAGEVYEQYF	TGTGCCAGCAGCTTAGCCCTTGGAGCGGGAGAGGTTTACGAGCAGTACTTC	TRBD2	TRBJ2-7	TRBV7-8	.
CASSEGNYEQYF	TGTGCCAGCAGTGAGGGAAACTACGAGCAGTACTTC	.	TRBJ2-7	TRBV2	.
CASHHLGGIGVYTF	TGTGCCAGCCACCACCTTGGGGGGATCGGAGTCTACACCTTC	.	TRBJ1-2	TRBV6-1	few
CASSRLAAYEQYF	TGTGCCAGCAGTCGACTAGCCGCCTACGAGCAGTACTTC	TRBD2	TRBJ2-7	TRBV28	.
CASSSSPGADTQYF	TGTGCCAGCAGCTCATCCCCAGGGGCAGATACGCAGTATTTT	.	TRBJ2-3	TRBV7-3	.